This T cell receptor (beta chain) was observed in a study of T-cell memory formation after mild COVID-19. CDR1 MNHEY and CDR2 SVGAGI come from the germline V gene. The CDR3 covers 13 residues. Trimming left V 2 bases short and J 3 bases short, with 5 bases between. With constant-segment primers, 5'RACE yielded cDNA libraries of TCR alpha and TCR beta that carried sample barcodes and UMIs. TCRdb re-analysed the 5' RACE reads in MiXCR, keeping a single row per CDR3 protein. The sample has around 320,000 distinct CDR3 sequences; approximately 15% are singletons. This clonotype was picked up a small number of times.

The rearrangement uses TRBV6-5 and TRBJ2-1; D not certain. The TCR was taken from a man between 18 and 35 years old who had mild COVID-19 (a few samples of this study predate the infection). Cell type and time point are not known. Sequencing was carried out using PBMCs or a T cell subset sorted from them (not recorded which). CDR3 region: CASSYHSYNEQFF. CDR3 DNA: TGTGCCAGCAGTTACCACAGCTACAATGAGCAGTTCTTC.